This paragraph reports one TCR beta chain. The source of the sample is a study of blood T cell repertoires in COVID-19. TCRdb's copy holds only in-frame clones and misses some; the assay was immunoSEQ multiplex PCR. The table shows a few hundred thousand clones, with about nine tenths occurring only once. Germline trimming cut 7 bases from V and 2 bases from J; bases unmatched to any gene: 7. The CDR3 loop spans 16 amino acids. CDR1 and CDR2 (germline): SGHVT, SQSDAQ. What was sequenced was peripheral blood. The sequence came from a woman aged 50 to 65 with COVID-19, enrolled during active disease. The chain combines TRBV7-4 with TRBJ1-3; 11 nucleotides align to TRBD1. The CDR3 spells CASTEDRGRTGNTIYF. The CDR3 DNA reads TGTGCCAGCACCGAGGACAGGGGGCGAACTGGAAACACCATATATTTT.